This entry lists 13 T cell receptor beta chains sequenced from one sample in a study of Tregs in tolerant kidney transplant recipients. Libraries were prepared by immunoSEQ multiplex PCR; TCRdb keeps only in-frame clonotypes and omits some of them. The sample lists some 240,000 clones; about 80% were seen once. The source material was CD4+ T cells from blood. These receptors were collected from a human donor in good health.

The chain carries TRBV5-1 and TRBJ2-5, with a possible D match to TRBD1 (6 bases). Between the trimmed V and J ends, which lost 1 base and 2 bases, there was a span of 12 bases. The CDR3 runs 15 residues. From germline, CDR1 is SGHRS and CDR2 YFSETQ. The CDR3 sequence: CASSLTGQRQETQYF. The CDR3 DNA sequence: TGCGCCAGCAGCTTGACAGGGCAACGACAAGAGACCCAGTACTTC.

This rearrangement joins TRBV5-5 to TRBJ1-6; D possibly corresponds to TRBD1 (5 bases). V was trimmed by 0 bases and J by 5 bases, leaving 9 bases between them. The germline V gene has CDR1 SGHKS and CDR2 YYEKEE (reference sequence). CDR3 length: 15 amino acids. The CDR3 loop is CASSLVQGHNSPLHF. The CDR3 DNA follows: TGTGCCAGCAGCTTGGTTCAGGGACATAATTCACCCCTCCACTTT.

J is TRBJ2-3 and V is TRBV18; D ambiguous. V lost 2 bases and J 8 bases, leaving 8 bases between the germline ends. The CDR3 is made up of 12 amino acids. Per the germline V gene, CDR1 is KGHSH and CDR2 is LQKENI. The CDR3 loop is CASSPADGTQYF. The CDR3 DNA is TGTGCCAGCTCACCAGCCGATGGTACGCAGTATTTT.

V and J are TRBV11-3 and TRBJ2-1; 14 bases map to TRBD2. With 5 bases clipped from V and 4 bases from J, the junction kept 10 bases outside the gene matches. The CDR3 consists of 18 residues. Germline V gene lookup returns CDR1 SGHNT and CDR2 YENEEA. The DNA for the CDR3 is TGTGCCAGCAGCCCAGGGACTAGCGGGAGAAGCGGTTACAATGAGCAGTTCTTC. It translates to CASSPGTSGRSGYNEQFF.

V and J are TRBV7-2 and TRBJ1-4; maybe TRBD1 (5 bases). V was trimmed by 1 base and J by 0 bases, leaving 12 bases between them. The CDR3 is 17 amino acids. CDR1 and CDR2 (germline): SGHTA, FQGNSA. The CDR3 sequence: CASSLDGTAATNEKLFF. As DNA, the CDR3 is TGTGCCAGCAGCTTAGACGGGACCGCCGCAACTAATGAAAAACTGTTTTTT.

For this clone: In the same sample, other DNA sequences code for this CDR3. In DNA, the CDR3 is TGCGCCAGCAGTCTACAGGGGAACACTGAAGCTTTCTTT. It encodes CASSLQGNTEAFF. The rearrangement links TRBV5-1 to TRBJ1-1; the D gene is possibly TRBD1 (6 bases). This CDR3 contains 13 residues. Trimming pared 5 bases from V and 1 base from J, leaving 9 bases between. CDR1 and CDR2 (germline): SGHRS, YFSETQ.

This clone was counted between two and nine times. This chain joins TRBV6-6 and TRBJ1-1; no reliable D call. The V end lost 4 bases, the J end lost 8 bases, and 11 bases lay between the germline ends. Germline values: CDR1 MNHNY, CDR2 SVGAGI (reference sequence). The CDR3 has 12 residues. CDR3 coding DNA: TGTGCCAGCAGTTCAATCGTGGGGGAAGCTTTCTTT. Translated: CASSSIVGEAFF.

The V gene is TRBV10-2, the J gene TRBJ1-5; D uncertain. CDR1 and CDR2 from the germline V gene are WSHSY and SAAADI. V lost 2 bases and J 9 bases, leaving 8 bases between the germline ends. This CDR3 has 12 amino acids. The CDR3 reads CASSETTGPQHF. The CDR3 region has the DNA TGCGCCAGCAGTGAGACGACTGGGCCCCAGCATTTT.

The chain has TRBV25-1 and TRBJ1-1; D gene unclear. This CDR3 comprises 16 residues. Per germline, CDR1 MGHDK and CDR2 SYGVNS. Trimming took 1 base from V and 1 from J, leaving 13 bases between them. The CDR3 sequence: CASSEFKDGQNTEAFF. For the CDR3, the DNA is TGTGCCAGCAGTGAATTTAAGGACGGCCAGAACACTGAAGCTTTCTTT.

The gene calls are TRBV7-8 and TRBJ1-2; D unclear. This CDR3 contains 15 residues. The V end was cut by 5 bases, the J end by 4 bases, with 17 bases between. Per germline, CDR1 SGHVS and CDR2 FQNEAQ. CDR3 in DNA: TGTGCCAGCAGCCTCACAAGCTTTGGTGGCTATGGCTACACCTTC. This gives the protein CASSLTSFGGYGYTF.

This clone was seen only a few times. DNA of the CDR3: TGTGCCTGGAGTGTAAGCCTGGGGGGCTACGAGCAGTACTTC. It specifies CAWSVSLGGYEQYF. The rearrangement joins TRBV30 to TRBJ2-7, with a possible D match to TRBD2 (6 bases). The germline gives CDR1 GTSNPN, CDR2 SVGIG (reference sequence). The CDR3 sequence is 14 residues long. V shed 0 bases and J shed 3 bases, with 12 bases lying between them.

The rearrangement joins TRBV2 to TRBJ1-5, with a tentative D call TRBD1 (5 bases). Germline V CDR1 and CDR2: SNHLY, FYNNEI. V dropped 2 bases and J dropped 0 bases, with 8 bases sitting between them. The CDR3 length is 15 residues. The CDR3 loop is CASSERGNSNQPQHF. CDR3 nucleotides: TGTGCCAGCAGTGAACGGGGGAATAGCAATCAGCCCCAGCATTTT.

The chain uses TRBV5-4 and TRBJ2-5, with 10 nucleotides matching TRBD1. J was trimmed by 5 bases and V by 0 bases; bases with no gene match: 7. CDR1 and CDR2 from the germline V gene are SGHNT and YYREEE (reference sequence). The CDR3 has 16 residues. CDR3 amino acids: CASSLALRQGAETQYF. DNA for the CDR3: TGTGCCAGCAGCTTGGCCCTGAGACAGGGGGCTGAGACCCAGTACTTC.